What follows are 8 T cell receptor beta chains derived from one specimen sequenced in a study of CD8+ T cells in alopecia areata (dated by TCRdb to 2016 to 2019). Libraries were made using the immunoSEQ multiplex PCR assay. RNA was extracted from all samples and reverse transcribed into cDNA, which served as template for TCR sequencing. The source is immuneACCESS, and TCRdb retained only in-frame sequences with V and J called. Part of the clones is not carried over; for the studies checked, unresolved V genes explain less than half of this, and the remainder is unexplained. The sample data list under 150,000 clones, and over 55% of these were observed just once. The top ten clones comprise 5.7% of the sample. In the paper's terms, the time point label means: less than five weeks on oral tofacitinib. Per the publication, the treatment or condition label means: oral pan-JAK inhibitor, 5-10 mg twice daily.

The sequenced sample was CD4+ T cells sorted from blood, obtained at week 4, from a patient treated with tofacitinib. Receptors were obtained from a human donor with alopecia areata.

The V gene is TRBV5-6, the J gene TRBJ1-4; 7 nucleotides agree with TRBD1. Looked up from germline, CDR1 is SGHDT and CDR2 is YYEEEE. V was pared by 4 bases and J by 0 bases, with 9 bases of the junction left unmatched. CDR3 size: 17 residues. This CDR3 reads CASSREGQSATNEKLFF. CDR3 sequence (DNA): TGTGCCAGCAGCCGTGAGGGACAGTCCGCAACTAATGAAAAACTGTTTTTT.

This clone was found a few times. CDR3 sequence reads: CASSLADLNYGYTF. DNA for the CDR3: TGTGCCAGCAGCTTAGCGGACTTAAACTATGGCTACACCTTC. This chain joins TRBV7-9 and TRBJ1-2; D is unclear. The CDR3 totals 14 residues. Deletions cut 0 bases from V and 2 bases from J, with 7 bases between. CDR1 is SEHNR and CDR2 is FQNEAQ in the germline V gene (reference sequence).

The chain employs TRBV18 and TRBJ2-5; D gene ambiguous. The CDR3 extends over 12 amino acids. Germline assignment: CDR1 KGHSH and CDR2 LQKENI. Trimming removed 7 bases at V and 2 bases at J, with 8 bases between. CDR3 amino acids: CASWDRQETQYF. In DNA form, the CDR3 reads TGTGCCAGCTGGGATAGACAAGAGACCCAGTACTTC.

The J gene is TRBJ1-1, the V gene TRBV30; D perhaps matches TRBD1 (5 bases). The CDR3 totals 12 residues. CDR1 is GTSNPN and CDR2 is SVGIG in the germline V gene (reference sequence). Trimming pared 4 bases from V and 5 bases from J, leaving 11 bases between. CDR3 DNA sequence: TGTGCCTGGACGGCGGGGGGGACTGAAGCTTTCTTT. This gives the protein CAWTAGGTEAFF.

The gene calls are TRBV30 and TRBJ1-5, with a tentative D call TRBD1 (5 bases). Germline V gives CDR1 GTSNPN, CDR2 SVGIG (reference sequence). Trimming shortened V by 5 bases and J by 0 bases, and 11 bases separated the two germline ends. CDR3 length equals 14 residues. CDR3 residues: CAWSQGHSNQPQHF. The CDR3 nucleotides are TGTGCCTGGTCTCAGGGTCATAGCAATCAGCCCCAGCATTTT.

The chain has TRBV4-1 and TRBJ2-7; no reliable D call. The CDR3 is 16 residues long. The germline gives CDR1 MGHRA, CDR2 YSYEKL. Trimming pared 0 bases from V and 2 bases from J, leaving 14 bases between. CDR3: CASSQDLSWEAYEQYF. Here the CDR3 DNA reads TGCGCCAGCAGCCAAGACTTATCCTGGGAAGCCTACGAGCAGTACTTC.

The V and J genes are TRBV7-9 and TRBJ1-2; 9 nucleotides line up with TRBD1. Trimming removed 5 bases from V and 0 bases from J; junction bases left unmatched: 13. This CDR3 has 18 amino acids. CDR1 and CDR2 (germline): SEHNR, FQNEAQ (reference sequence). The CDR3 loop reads CASSPTGQGRITNYGYTF. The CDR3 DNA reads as TGTGCCAGCAGCCCGACGGGACAGGGAAGAATTACTAACTATGGCTACACCTTC. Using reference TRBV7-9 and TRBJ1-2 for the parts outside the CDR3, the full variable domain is DTGVSQNPRHKITKRGQNVTFRCDPISEHNRLYWYRQTLGQGPEFLTYFQNEAQLEKSRLLSDRFSAERPKGSFSTLEIQRTEQGDSAMYLCASSPTGQGRITNYGYTFGSGTRLTVV.

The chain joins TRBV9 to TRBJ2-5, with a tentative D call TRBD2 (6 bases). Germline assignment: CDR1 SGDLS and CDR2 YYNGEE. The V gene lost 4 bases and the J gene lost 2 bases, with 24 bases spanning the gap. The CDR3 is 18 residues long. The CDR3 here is CASSPTTRTREAQETQYF. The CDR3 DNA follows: TGTGCCAGCAGCCCGACGACTAGGACGCGAGAGGCACAAGAGACCCAGTACTTC.